This TCR beta chain was profiled in a study of CD8 T cells in ankylosing spondylitis. Via MiXCR, TCRdb re-called the 5' RACE reads, giving one row per CDR3 protein. The profile covers thousands of distinct CDR3 sequences, with around 4% appearing a single time and roughly a tenth taken by the ten largest. The table lists this clonotype with a few counts. Trimming shortened V by 4 bases and J by 2 bases, and 18 bases separated the two germline ends. CDR3 length equals 16 residues. Germline CDR1 and CDR2: SGDLS and YYNGEE. The receptor was isolated from a female donor with ankylosing spondylitis or in good health (not recorded which). The sample taken for sequencing was blood, either unsorted or a sorted T cell fraction (not recorded which). The chain has TRBV9 and TRBJ1-2; the D gene is possibly TRBD1 (6 bases). CDR3 sequence reads: CASSSRRDISNYGYTF. The CDR3 coding sequence is TGTGCCAGCAGCTCCAGACGGGACATTTCCAACTATGGCTACACCTTC. Together with reference TRBV9 and TRBJ1-2, the CDR3 gives the full variable domain: DSGVTQTPKHLITATGQRVTLRCSPRSGDLSVYWYQQSLDQGLQFLIQYYNGEERAKGNILERFSAQQFPDLHSELNLSSLELGDSALYFCASSSRRDISNYGYTFGSGTRLTVV.